This T cell receptor (beta chain) was retrieved from a study of memory CD4+ T cells and cytomegalovirus serostatus. Study in general: Healthy Belgian adult donors included several CMV-positive and some 23 CMV-negative people. The study, taken as a whole, reports: Suggested: most of the CMV-linked TCR signature lies in CD4+ memory cells. Each of some 67 CMV-associated TCRbeta sequences occurred in one to five individuals. A US-trained random forest predicted CMV serostatus with median AUC around 0.9.

The CDR3 extends over 15 amino acids. Trimming at V came to 3 bases and at J to 2 bases, leaving 3 bases not matched to a gene. Germline assignment: CDR1 MGHDK and CDR2 SYGVNS. Comments on this clone: What it recognizes is unknown.

Single viable CD3+CD4+CD8-CD45RO+ cells were sorted as the memory CD4+ T cells. Assay: immunoSEQ multiplex PCR; the TCRdb copy retains only in-frame clones and omits some. Among around 84,000 clones listed, approximately 84% were seen once. The sample was memory CD4+ T cells from blood. The rearrangement joins TRBV25-1 to TRBJ2-1; 8 positions match TRBD2. This TCR came from an adult in good health and CMV-seronegative. The CDR3 sequence is CASSDTSGPYNEQFF. The CDR3, as DNA: TGTGCCAGCAGTGACACTAGCGGCCCCTACAATGAGCAGTTCTTC. Filled out from reference TRBV25-1 and TRBJ2-1, the complete variable domain reads EADIYQTPRYLVIGTGKKITLECSQTMGHDKMYWYQQDPGMELHLIHYSYGVNSTEKGDLSSESTVSRIRTEHFPLTLESARPSHTSQYLCASSDTSGPYNEQFFGPGTRLTVL.